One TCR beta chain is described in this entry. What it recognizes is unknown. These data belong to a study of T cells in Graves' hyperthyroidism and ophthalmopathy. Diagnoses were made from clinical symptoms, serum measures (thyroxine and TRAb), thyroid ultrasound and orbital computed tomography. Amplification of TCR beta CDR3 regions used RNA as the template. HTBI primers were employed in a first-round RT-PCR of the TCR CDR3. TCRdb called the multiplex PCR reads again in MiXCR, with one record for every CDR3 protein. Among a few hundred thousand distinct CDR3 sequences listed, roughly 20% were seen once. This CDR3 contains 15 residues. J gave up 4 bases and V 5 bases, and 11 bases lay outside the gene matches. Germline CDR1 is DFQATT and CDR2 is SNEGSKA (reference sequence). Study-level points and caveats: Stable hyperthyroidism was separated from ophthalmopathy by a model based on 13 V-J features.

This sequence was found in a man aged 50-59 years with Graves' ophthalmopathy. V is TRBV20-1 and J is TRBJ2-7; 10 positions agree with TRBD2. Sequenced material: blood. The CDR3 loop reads CSADVPGLAPYEQYF. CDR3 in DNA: TGCAGTGCTGACGTACCGGGACTAGCGCCTTACGAGCAGTACTTC.